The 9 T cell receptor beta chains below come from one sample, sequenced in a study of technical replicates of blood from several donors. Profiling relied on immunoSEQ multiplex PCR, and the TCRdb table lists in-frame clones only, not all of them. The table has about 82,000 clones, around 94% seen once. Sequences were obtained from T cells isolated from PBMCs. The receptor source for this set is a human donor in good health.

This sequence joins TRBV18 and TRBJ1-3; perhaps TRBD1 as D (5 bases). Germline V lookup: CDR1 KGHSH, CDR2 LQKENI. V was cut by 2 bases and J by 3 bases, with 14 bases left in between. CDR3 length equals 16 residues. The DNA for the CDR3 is TGTGCCAGCTCACCAGCGGGGGGTGAAGGTGGAAACACCATATATTTT. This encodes CASSPAGGEGGNTIYF.

The CDR3, as DNA: TGTGCCAGTGTTAGTCTCTCTGGGGCCAACGTCCTGACTTTC. Its protein is CASVSLSGANVLTF. The chain carries TRBV7-6 and TRBJ2-6; D ambiguous. This CDR3 comprises 14 residues. The ends were cut back, 9 bases at V and 0 bases at J, with 9 bases in the middle. Germline CDR1 is SGHVS and CDR2 is FNYEAQ.

The CDR3 DNA reads as TGTGCCAGCAGTTATTCCGGGGACGAGCAGTACTTC. It yields the protein CASSYSGDEQYF. This chain uses TRBV6-5 with TRBJ2-7, with D perhaps TRBD2 (5 bases). CDR3 size: 12 residues. Germline CDR1 MNHEY, CDR2 SVGAGI. Trimming shortened V by 3 bases and J by 5 bases, and 8 bases separated the two germline ends.

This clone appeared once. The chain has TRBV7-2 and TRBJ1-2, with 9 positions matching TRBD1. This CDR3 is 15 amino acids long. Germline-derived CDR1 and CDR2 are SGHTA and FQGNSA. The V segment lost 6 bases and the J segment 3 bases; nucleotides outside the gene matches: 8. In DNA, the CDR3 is TGTGCCAGCAGTTCCACAGGGGGCGCGCACTATGGCTACACCTTC. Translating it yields CASSSTGGAHYGYTF.

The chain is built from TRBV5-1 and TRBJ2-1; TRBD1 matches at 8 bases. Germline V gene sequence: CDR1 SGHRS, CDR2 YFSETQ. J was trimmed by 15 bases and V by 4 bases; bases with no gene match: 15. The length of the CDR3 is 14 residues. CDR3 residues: CASSPAGQEGDSFF. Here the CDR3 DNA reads TGCGCCAGCAGCCCCGCGGGACAGGAGGGGGATTCGTTCTTC.

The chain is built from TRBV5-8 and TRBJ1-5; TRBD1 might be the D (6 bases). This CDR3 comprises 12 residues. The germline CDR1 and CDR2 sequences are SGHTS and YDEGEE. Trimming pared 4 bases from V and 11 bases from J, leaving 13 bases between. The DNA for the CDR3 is TGTGCCAGCAGCGGGGGCGGAGCGGCCCAGCATTTT. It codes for CASSGGGAAQHF.

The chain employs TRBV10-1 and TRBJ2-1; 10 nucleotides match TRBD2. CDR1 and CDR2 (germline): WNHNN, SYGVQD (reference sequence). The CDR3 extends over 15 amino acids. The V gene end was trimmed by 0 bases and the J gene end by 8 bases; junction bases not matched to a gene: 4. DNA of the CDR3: TGCGCCAGCAGTGAGTCGGCTAGCGGGAGCCATGAGCAGTTCTTC. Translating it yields CASSESASGSHEQFF.

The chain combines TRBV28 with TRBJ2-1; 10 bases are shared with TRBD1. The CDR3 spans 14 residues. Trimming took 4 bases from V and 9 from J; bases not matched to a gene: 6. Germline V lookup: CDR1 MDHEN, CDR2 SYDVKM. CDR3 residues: CASSWDRGGGEQFF. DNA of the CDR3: TGTGCCAGCAGTTGGGACAGGGGAGGGGGTGAGCAGTTCTTC.

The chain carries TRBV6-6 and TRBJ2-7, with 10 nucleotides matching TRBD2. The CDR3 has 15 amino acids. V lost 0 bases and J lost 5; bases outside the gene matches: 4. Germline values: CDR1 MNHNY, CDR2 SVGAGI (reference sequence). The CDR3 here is CASSYSIAGGHEQYF. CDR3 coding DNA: TGTGCCAGCAGTTACTCGATAGCGGGAGGTCACGAGCAGTACTTC.